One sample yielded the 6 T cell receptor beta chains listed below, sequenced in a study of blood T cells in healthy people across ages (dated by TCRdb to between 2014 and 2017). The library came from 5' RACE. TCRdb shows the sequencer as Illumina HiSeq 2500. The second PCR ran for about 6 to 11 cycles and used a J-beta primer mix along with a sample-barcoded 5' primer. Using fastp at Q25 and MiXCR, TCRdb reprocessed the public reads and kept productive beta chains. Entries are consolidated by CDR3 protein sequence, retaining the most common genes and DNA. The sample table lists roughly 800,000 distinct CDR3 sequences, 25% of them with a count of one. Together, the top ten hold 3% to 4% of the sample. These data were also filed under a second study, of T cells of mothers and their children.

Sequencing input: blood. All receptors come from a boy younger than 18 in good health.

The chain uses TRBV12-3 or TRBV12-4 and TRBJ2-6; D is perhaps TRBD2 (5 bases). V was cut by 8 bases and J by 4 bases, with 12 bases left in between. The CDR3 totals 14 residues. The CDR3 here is CASGLIMGANVLTF. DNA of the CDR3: TGTGCCAGCGGACTCATAATGGGGGCCAACGTCCTGACTTTC.

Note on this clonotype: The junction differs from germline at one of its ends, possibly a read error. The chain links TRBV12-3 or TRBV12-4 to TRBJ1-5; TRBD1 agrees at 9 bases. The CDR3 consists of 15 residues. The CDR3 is CASRLTGGRGQPQHF. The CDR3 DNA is TGTGCCAGCAGGCTGACAGGGGGACGGGGTCAGCCTCAGCATTTT.

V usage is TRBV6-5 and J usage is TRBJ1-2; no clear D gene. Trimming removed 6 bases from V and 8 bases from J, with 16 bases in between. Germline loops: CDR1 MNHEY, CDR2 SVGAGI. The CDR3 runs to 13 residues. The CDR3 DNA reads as TGTGCCAGCAGCAAGACTTTACAAGGGGGCTACACCTTC. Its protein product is CASSKTLQGGYTF.

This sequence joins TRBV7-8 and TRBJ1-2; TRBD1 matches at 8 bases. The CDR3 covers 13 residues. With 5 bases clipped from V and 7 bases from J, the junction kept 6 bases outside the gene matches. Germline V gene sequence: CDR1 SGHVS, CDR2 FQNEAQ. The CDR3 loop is CASSTRTGFGYTF. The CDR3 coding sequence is TGTGCCAGCAGCACCCGGACAGGGTTTGGCTACACCTTC. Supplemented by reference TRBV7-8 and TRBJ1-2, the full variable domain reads GAGVSQSPRYKVAKRGQDVALRCDPISGHVSLFWYQQALGQGPEFLTYFQNEAQLDKSGLPSDRFFAERPEGSVSTLKIQRTQQEDSAVYLCASSTRTGFGYTFGSGTRLTVV.

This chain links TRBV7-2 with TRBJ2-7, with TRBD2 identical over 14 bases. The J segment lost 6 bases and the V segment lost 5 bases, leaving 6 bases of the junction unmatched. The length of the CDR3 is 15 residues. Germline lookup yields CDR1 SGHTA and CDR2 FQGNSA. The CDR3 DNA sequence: TGTGCCAGCAGCCCTCCCGGGACTAGCGGGGGCGAGCAGTACTTC. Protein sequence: CASSPPGTSGGEQYF.

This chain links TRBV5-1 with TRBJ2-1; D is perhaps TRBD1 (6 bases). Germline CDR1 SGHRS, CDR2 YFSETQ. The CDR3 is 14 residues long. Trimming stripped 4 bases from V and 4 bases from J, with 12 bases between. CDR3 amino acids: CASSRDTTYNEQFF. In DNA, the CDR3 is TGCGCCAGCAGCCGGGACACCACGTACAATGAGCAGTTCTTC.